Each of the 23 T cell receptor beta chains below was sequenced from the same sample in a study of blood T cell repertoires in COVID-19. The protocol was immunoSEQ multiplex PCR, while the TCRdb copy is restricted to in-frame clones and leaves out a portion. The sample yields about 110,000 clones, roughly four fifths seen once. Sequencing used peripheral blood. These receptors all come from an elderly man with COVID-19, enrolled during active disease.

The V call is TRBV5-1, the J call TRBJ2-3; D may be TRBD2 (5 bases). V lost 0 bases to trimming and J lost 1 base, with 12 bases between them. Germline loops: CDR1 SGHRS, CDR2 YFSETQ. This CDR3 spans 16 amino acids. The CDR3 DNA follows: TGCGCCAGCAGCTTGGCGGGGAGCCGTGGCACAGATACGCAGTATTTT. Translation gives CASSLAGSRGTDTQYF.

The V and J genes are TRBV30 and TRBJ1-2; 7 nucleotides agree with TRBD1. Germline V gene lookup returns CDR1 GTSNPN and CDR2 SVGIG (reference sequence). V dropped 2 bases and J dropped 2; count of bases not matched to a gene: 8. This CDR3 comprises 15 residues. CDR3 residues: CAWSTRTRGNYGYTF. CDR3 nucleotide sequence: TGTGCCTGGAGTACCCGCACCAGGGGGAACTATGGCTACACCTTC.

The rearrangement joins TRBV5-1 to TRBJ2-6; D is possibly TRBD1 (6 bases). Germline values: CDR1 SGHRS, CDR2 YFSETQ. V was trimmed by 4 bases and J by 3 bases, leaving 14 bases between them. CDR3 size: 16 residues. The CDR3 sequence is CASSDTTGIGANVLTF. CDR3 coding DNA: TGCGCCAGCAGCGATACGACAGGAATTGGGGCCAACGTCCTGACTTTC.

This clone has a single count. V gene TRBV5-1 combines with J gene TRBJ1-6, with 8 bases matching TRBD1. V shed 2 bases, J shed 2 bases, and the junction held 3 bases outside the gene matches. The CDR3 is 16 residues long. From germline, CDR1 is SGHRS and CDR2 YFSETQ. The CDR3 DNA reads TGCGCCAGCAGCTTAGACAGGGGTCCCTATAATTCACCCCTCCACTTT. Translated, it gives CASSLDRGPYNSPLHF.

This clone was counted only a few times. The chain combines TRBV6-2 or TRBV6-3 with TRBJ1-2; unclear D gene. V was trimmed by 2 bases and J by 4 bases, leaving 5 bases between them. The CDR3 has 12 residues. Germline V gives CDR1 MNHEY, CDR2 SVGEGT. The CDR3 spells CASSYLAYGYTF. CDR3 DNA sequence: TGTGCCAGCAGTTACCTGGCCTATGGCTACACCTTC.

Comment on this clone: The junction shows a germline mismatch at one end, possibly a read error. The chain recombines TRBV29-1 with TRBJ2-3; TRBD2 aligns across 9 bases. CDR3 length: 12 residues. Germline V gene data show CDR1 as SQVTM and CDR2 as ANQGSEA. The CDR3 DNA follows: TGCAGCGTTGAAGATCAGGGGACTAGCAAGAATTTT. This encodes CSVEDQGTSKNF.

V is TRBV27 and J is TRBJ1-2; TRBD1 matches 10 bases. V was pared by 3 bases and J by 4 bases, with 8 bases of the junction left unmatched. The CDR3 runs to 16 residues. Germline CDR1 is MNHEY and CDR2 is SMNVEV (reference sequence). For the CDR3, the DNA is TGTGCCAGCAGTTTCGACGGGACAGGGGTACCCTATGGCTACACCTTC. It specifies CASSFDGTGVPYGYTF.

The chain couples TRBV2 to TRBJ2-5; tentatively, D is TRBD2 (6 bases). Looked up from germline, CDR1 is SNHLY and CDR2 is FYNNEI. Trimming cost V 7 bases and J 1 base, with 16 bases left between them. The CDR3 extends over 15 amino acids. Here the CDR3 DNA reads TGTGCCAGCAATCCCAACGGACTACCCCAAGAGACCCAGTACTTC. This codes for CASNPNGLPQETQYF.

The chain joins TRBV7-9 to TRBJ2-3; D ambiguous. The germline V and J ends were trimmed by 5 bases and 4 bases, with 22 bases remaining between them. CDR1 and CDR2 from the germline V gene are SEHNR and FQNEAQ (reference sequence). This CDR3 comprises 17 residues. The CDR3 DNA reads TGTGCCAGCAGCCCCCCCTTCCGGGTCAAGACGGCAGATACGCAGTATTTT. Protein: CASSPPFRVKTADTQYF.

As DNA, the CDR3 is TGTGCCAGTAGTATTACACCTAACTATGGCTACACCTTC. This sequence encodes CASSITPNYGYTF. The V call is TRBV19, the J call TRBJ1-2; D gene unclear. Between the trimmed V and J ends, which lost 3 bases and 0 bases, there was a span of 5 bases. The CDR3 has 13 residues. Germline CDR1 and CDR2: LNHDA and SQIVND (reference sequence).

The V call is TRBV4-3, the J call TRBJ2-7; D is unclear. Germline CDR1 LGHNA, CDR2 YSLEER. V shed 1 base and J shed 6 bases, with 10 bases lying between them. CDR3 size: 13 residues. The CDR3 sequence: CASSQVLESEQYF. DNA for the CDR3: TGCGCCAGCAGCCAAGTCCTAGAGAGCGAGCAGTACTTC.

The chain uses TRBV30 and TRBJ1-6; no reliable D call. The germline V gene has CDR1 GTSNPN and CDR2 SVGIG (reference sequence). The CDR3 extends over 12 amino acids. The CDR3 is CVCGWHNSPLHF. The CDR3 bases are TGTGTCTGCGGGTGGCATAATTCACCCCTCCACTTT.

The rearrangement uses TRBV7-2 and TRBJ2-5; 11 nucleotides line up with TRBD2. CDR3 length: 14 amino acids. Germline lookup yields CDR1 SGHTA and CDR2 FQGNSA. Trimming removed 4 bases from V and 7 bases from J; junction bases left unmatched: 5. As DNA, the CDR3 is TGTGCCAGCAGCTCACTAGCGGGGGCCGGGACCCAGTACTTC. Its protein is CASSSLAGAGTQYF.

The chain is built from TRBV28 and TRBJ2-3; D may be TRBD1 (6 bases). V lost 11 bases to trimming and J lost 5 bases, with 14 bases between them. The length of the CDR3 is 12 residues. The germline gives CDR1 MDHEN, CDR2 SYDVKM. CDR3 amino acids: CAAGEIVDTQYF. The CDR3, as DNA: TGTGCCGCAGGGGAAATCGTAGATACGCAGTATTTT.

The CDR3 DNA is TGTGCCAGCAGCCCTCCATCAGCCAGGGTCCTGACTTTC. Its translation: CASSPPSARVLTF. The chain recombines TRBV12-3 or TRBV12-4 with TRBJ2-6; D gene ambiguous. This CDR3 spans 13 amino acids. V gave up 6 bases and J gave up 13 bases, with 16 bases separating them.

Only a few counts were recorded for this clone. The genes are TRBV4-1 and TRBJ2-7, with a tentative D call TRBD2 (5 bases). Trimming shortened V by 4 bases and J by 0 bases, and 16 bases separated the two germline ends. Germline-derived CDR1 and CDR2 are MGHRA and YSYEKL. The CDR3 length is 16 residues. The CDR3 bases are TGCGCCAGCAGCCCAAGGAGTACGGGAAGCTCCTACGAGCAGTACTTC. Translating gives CASSPRSTGSSYEQYF.

The rearrangement uses TRBV10-3 and TRBJ1-1; 11 bases map to TRBD1. The CDR3 covers 16 residues. The ends lost 3 bases at V and 5 bases at J; junction bases unmatched: 8. Germline V lookup: CDR1 ENHRY, CDR2 SYGVKD. The CDR3 loop reads CAISEWGQGVGTEAFF. The CDR3 coding sequence is TGTGCCATCAGTGAATGGGGACAGGGGGTCGGGACTGAAGCTTTCTTT.

This clone was observed a handful of times. The chain links TRBV3-1 (or the pseudogene TRBV3-2) to TRBJ1-3; D is possibly TRBD1 (5 bases). Trimming cost V 0 bases and J 6 bases, with 12 bases left between them. Germline assignment: CDR1 LGHDT and CDR2 YNNKEL (reference sequence). CDR3 size: 15 residues. The CDR3 sequence: CASSQDPRVENTIYF. As DNA, the CDR3 is TGTGCCAGCAGCCAAGATCCCAGGGTTGAAAACACCATATATTTT.

The chain couples TRBV27 to TRBJ2-5; 7 bases line up with TRBD1. With 5 bases clipped from V and 2 bases from J, the junction kept 8 bases outside the gene matches. From germline, CDR1 is MNHEY and CDR2 SMNVEV (reference sequence). The CDR3 contains 15 residues. The CDR3 DNA is TGTGCCAGCAGTCGTCTACAGGGGCGGCAAGAGACCCAGTACTTC. Its translation: CASSRLQGRQETQYF.

This clone was seen a single time. J is TRBJ2-5 and V is TRBV28; no firm D call. Germline V gene data show CDR1 as MDHEN and CDR2 as SYDVKM. V was cut by 7 bases and J by 5 bases, with 20 bases left in between. The CDR3 has 15 residues. CDR3 DNA: TGTGCCAGCACATCTGCGGCCACACCTCCCGAGACCCAGTACTTC. This translates into CASTSAATPPETQYF.

The V call is TRBV6-6, the J call TRBJ2-7, with D possibly TRBD2 on 7 matching bases. V was clipped by 0 bases and J by 2 bases, with 11 bases between them. This CDR3 contains 15 residues. In germline, CDR1 is MNHNY, CDR2 SVGAGI (reference sequence). This CDR3 is CASSYSGGAAYEQYF. The CDR3 nucleotides are TGTGCCAGCAGTTACTCAGGGGGGGCAGCCTACGAGCAGTACTTC.

J is TRBJ2-1 and V is TRBV3-1 (or the pseudogene TRBV3-2); 13 positions match TRBD2. Per the germline V gene, CDR1 is LGHDT and CDR2 is YNNKEL (reference sequence). The CDR3 spans 21 residues. J lost 9 bases, V lost 0 bases, and 20 bases had no gene match. The CDR3 DNA follows: TGTGCCAGCAGCCAAGATTACCATAGAACTAGCGGGAGGGCCAATGAGGGTGAGCAGTTCTTC. Protein sequence: CASSQDYHRTSGRANEGEQFF.

This rearrangement joins TRBV5-1 to TRBJ1-2; 7 nucleotides line up with TRBD1. The V segment lost 0 bases and the J segment 3 bases; nucleotides outside the gene matches: 5. CDR1 and CDR2 (germline): SGHRS, YFSETQ. The CDR3 is made up of 15 amino acids. The CDR3 DNA follows: TGCGCCAGCAGCTTGGCCCTTACAGGGGACTATGGCTACACCTTC. Its protein product is CASSLALTGDYGYTF. The full variable domain, completed using reference TRBV5-1 and TRBJ1-2, is KAGVTQTPRYLIKTRGQQVTLSCSPISGHRSVSWYQQTPGQGLQFLFEYFSETQRNKGNFPGRFSGRQFSNSRSEMNVSTLELGDSALYLCASSLALTGDYGYTFGSGTRLTVV.